This is a list of T cell receptor beta chains from one sample in a study of T cell repertoires in cytomegalovirus infection. TCRdb recomputed calls from the reads with MiXCR, one row per CDR3 protein. The sample lists over 300,000 distinct CDR3 sequences, 15% to 20% occurring once. Sequenced: PBMCs. Receptor source: a human donor in good health (CMV status not recorded). Some clones in this sample may be carry-over from other donors' samples. The conserved cysteine and the conserved F or W are not part of the CDR3 here. The order of the fields is V gene, J gene, CDR3 protein.

>TRBV2|TRBJ2-2
ASIWQGNTGELF
>TRBV2|TRBJ2-3
ASTNPSGGAQGDTQY
>TRBV6-2/TRBV6-3|TRBJ1-1
ASSPGQGRYAEAF
>TRBV25-1|TRBJ2-4
ASSDRGTGWHIQY
>TRBV7-2|TRBJ1-4
ASSSYRGKDEKLF
>TRBV20-1|TRBJ1-2
SARSGGDYGYT
>TRBV24-1|TRBJ2-7
ATSETGVEQY
>TRBV12-3/TRBV12-4|TRBJ1-5
ASSLSRGSGNQPQH
>TRBV4-3|TRBJ2-7
ASSQDSFGGYEQY
>TRBV19|TRBJ2-7
ASSDQGGSYEQY
>TRBV7-9|TRBJ2-4
ASSLDGAIQY
>TRBV28|TRBJ1-2
ASSLPEARTSYGYT
>TRBV2|TRBJ1-4
ASSDPTPKKLF
>TRBV12-3/TRBV12-4|TRBJ1-3
ASSFGPGNTIY
>TRBV19|TRBJ2-3
ASSIGAVPTDTQY
>TRBV7-2|TRBJ1-2
ASSLQGAPNDPFGYT
>TRBV13|TRBJ2-5
ASSLGNLAETQY
>TRBV11-2|TRBJ1-4
ASSPQRGTMEPTNEKLF
>TRBV4-1|TRBJ2-3
ASSQEEGTLTDTQY
>TRBV7-2|TRBJ2-3
ASSLMITDTQY
>TRBV25-1|TRBJ1-3
ASKDRYSGNTIY
>TRBV12-3/TRBV12-4|TRBJ2-1
ASRSLGGGGQSYNEQF
>TRBV24-1|TRBJ2-1
ATSERYEQF
>TRBV23-1|TRBJ1-1
ASSLESEAF
>TRBV7-9|TRBJ1-1
AGDRGRDTEAF
>TRBV7-8|TRBJ2-3
ASSFGTERGDTQY
>TRBV7-9|TRBJ2-6
ASSGLSPDWSGANVLT
>TRBV12-3/TRBV12-4|TRBJ2-7
ASSFTGTPSYEQY
>TRBV11-1|TRBJ2-1
ASSLRGERSEQF
>TRBV7-2|TRBJ2-5
ASSLGVFQGGALETQY